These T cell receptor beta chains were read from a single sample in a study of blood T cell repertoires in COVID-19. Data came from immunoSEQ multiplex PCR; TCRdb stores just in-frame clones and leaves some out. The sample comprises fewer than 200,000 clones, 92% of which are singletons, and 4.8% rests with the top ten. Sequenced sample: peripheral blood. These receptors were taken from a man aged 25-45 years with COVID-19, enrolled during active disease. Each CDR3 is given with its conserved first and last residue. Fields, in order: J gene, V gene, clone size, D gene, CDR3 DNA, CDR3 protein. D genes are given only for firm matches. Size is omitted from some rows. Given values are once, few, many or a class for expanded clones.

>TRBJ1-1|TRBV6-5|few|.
TGTGCCAGCAGTTACAATAGCACGAACACTGAAGCTTTCTTT
CASSYNSTNTEAFF
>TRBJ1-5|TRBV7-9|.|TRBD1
TGTGCCAGCAGCTCAGGGGGACTCAATCAGCCCCAGCATTTT
CASSSGGLNQPQHF
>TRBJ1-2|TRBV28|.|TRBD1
TGTGCCATTTGGACAGGGGGCTATGGCTACACCTTC
CAIWTGGYGYTF
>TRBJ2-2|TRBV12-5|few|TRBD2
TGTGCTAGTGCCCCCCCCTACGGGACTAGCAACACCGGGGAGCTGTTTTTT
CASAPPYGTSNTGELFF
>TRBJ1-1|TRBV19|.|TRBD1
TGTGCCAGTAGATGGGGACAGGAGAACACTGAAGCTTTCTTT
CASRWGQENTEAFF
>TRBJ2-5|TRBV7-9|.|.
TGTGCCAGCAGCTTAGGGCTGGACCAAGAGACCCAGTACTTC
CASSLGLDQETQYF
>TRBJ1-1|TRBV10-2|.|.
TGCGCCGCCCGAGGCCCACATGAAGCTTTCTTT
CAARGPHEAFF
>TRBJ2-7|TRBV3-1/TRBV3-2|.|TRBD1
TGTGCCAGCAGCTTCAGGGGGCTGGGGGAGCAGTACTTC
CASSFRGLGEQYF
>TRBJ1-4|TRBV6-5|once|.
TGTGCCAGCAGTTACTTTCAGGCCACAACTAATGAAAAACTGTTTTTT
CASSYFQATTNEKLFF
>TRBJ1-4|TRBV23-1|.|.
TGCGCCAGCAGTGTTTTAGGGCAGCCCCAAGAGAGGGTGTTTTTT
CASSVLGQPQERVFF
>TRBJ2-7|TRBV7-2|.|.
TGTGCCAGCAGCTCACCCTCTACACGGAGCCACGACTTC
CASSSPSTRSHDF
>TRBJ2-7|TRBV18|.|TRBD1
TGTGCCAGCTCACCAGGCAGCGGACAGGGAAGTGGGCAGTACTTC
CASSPGSGQGSGQYF
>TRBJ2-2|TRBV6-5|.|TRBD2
TGTGCCAGCAGTTACGGCGAGGGGAGGGGTATCGGGGAGCTGTTTTTT
CASSYGEGRGIGELFF
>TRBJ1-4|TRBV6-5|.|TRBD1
TGTGCCAGCAGGACCGGGACAGGGAATGAAAAACTGTTTTTT
CASRTGTGNEKLFF
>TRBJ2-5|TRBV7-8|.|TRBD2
TGTGCCAGCAGCTTAGGGGGGGGAAGACGGGAGACCCAGTACTTC
CASSLGGGRRETQYF
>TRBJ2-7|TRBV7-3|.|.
TGTGCCAGCAGCTTAGAGGCGGTCACATCCTACGAGCAGTACTTC
CASSLEAVTSYEQYF
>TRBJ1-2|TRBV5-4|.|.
TGTGCCAGCAGCTCGGACAACTCCTTCGCCAACTATGGCTACACCTTC
CASSSDNSFANYGYTF
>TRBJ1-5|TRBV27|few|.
TGTGCCAGCAGTGACAGGTTTAGCAATCAGCCCCAGCATTTT
CASSDRFSNQPQHF
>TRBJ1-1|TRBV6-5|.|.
TGTGCCACCCTTTACTCGCTGACTGTCACTGAAGCTTTCTTT
CATLYSLTVTEAFF
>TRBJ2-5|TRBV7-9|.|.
TGTGCCAGCAGCTTAAGGGGAGAGACCCAGTACTTC
CASSLRGETQYF
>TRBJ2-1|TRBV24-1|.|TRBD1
TGTGCCACCAGTGAGGGGACAGGTTACAATGAGCAGTTCTTC
CATSEGTGYNEQFF
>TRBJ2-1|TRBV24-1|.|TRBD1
TGTGCCACCAGTGATTCCCCCTATGGACAGGGGGCTGGTGAGCAGTTCTTC
CATSDSPYGQGAGEQFF
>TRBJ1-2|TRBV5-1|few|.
TGCGCCAGCAGCGCCCACAGGGACAACTATGGCTACACCTTC
CASSAHRDNYGYTF
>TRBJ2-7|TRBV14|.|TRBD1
TGTGCCAGCAGCCAAGGTGGGACAGCTTCCTACGAGCAGTACTTC
CASSQGGTASYEQYF
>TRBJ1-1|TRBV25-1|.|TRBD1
TGTGCCAGCAGTGAATGGGGACAGGGTCGTTGGAGCACTGAAGCTTTCTTT
CASSEWGQGRWSTEAFF
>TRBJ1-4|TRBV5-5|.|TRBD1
TGTGCCAGCAGCTTGTTTCTGCAGGGGGATGAAAAACTGTTTTTT
CASSLFLQGDEKLFF
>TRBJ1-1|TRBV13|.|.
TGTGCCAGCAGCTCAACCGGGACTCTGAACACTGAAGCTTTCTTT
CASSSTGTLNTEAFF
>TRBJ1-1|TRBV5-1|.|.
TGCGCCAGCAGCCTGGACAGAAACACTGAAGCTTTCTTT
CASSLDRNTEAFF
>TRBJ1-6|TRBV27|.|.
TGTGCCAGCAGTCGAGCTCAGGGAAGAAATTCACCCCTCCACTTT
CASSRAQGRNSPLHF
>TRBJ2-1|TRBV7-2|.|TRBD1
TGTGCCAGCAGCTCCGCATACAGGGGAATCACGGATGAGCAGTTCTTC
CASSSAYRGITDEQFF
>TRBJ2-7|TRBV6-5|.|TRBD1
TGTGCCAGCAGTTACTCGCTGACAGGGAGCGCCTACGAGCAGTACTTC
CASSYSLTGSAYEQYF
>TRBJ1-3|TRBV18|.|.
TGTGCCAGCTCACCAGAAAACGGGAGAAACACCATATATTTT
CASSPENGRNTIYF
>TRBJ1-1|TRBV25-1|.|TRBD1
TGTGCCAGCAGTGTAGGACAGGGGGCGTCCACTGAAGCTTTCTTT
CASSVGQGASTEAFF
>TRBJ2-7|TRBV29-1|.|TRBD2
TGCAGCGTGACGTTAGCGGGGTACGAGCAGTACTTC
CSVTLAGYEQYF
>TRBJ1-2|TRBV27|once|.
TGTGCCAGCAGCCTAGGGGGACCCTCCTATGGCTACACCTTC
CASSLGGPSYGYTF
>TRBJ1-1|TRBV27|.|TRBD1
TGTGCCAGCAGTTTAAATACGGACAGGTTTATGAACACTGAAGCTTTCTTT
CASSLNTDRFMNTEAFF
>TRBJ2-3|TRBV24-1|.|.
TGTGCCACCAGCGCGACAGATTTTTCTAGCACAGATACGCAGTATTTT
CATSATDFSSTDTQYF
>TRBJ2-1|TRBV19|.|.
TGTGCCAGTAGTATACCGCCCGCCAGGGGCTACGGGAATGAGCAGTTCTTC
CASSIPPARGYGNEQFF
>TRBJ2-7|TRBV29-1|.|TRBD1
TGCAGCGTCACACCGCGAGGGGCAGGGGGCTCCTACGAGCAGTACTTC
CSVTPRGAGGSYEQYF
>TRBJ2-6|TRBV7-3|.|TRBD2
TGTGCCAGCAGCCCGCGCGGGGGGCTCGGGGCCAACGTCCTGACTTTC
CASSPRGGLGANVLTF
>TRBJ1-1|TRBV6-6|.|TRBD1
TGTGCCAGCAGTACCCAGGGGGCACTCAACACTGAAGCTTTCTTT
CASSTQGALNTEAFF